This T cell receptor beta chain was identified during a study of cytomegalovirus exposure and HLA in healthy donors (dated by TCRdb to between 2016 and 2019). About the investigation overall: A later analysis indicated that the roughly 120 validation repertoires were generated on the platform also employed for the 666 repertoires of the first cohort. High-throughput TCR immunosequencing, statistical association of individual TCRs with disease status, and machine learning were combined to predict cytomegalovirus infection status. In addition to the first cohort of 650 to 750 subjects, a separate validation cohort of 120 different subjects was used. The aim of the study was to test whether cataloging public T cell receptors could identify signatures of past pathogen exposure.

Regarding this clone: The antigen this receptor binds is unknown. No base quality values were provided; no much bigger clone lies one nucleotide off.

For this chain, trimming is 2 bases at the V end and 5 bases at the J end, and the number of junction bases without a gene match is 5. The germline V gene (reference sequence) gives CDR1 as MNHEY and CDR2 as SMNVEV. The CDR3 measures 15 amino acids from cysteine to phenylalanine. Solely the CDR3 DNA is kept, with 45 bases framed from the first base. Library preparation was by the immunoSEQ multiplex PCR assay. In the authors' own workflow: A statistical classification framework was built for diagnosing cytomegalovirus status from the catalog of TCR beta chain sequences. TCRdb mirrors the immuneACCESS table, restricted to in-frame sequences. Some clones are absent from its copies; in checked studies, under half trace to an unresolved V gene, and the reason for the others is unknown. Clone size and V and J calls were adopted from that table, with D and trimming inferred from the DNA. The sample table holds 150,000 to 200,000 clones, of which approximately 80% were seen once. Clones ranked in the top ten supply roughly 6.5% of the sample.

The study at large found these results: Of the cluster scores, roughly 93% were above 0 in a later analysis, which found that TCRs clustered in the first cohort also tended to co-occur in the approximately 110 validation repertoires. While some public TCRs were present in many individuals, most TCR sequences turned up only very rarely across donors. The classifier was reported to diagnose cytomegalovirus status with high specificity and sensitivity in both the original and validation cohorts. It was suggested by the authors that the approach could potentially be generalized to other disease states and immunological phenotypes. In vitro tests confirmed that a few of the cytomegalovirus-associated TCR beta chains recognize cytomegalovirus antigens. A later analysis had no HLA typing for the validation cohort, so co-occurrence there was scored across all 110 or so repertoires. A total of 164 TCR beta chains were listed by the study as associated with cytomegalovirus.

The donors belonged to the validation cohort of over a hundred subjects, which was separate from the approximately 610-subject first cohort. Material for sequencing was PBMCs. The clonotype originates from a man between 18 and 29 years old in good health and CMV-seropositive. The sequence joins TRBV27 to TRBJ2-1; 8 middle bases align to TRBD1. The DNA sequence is TGTGCCAGCAGTTTAAGGACAGGGTATGACAATGAGCAGTTCTTC. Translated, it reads CASSLRTGYDNEQFF.